This is a list of T cell receptor beta chains from one sample in a study of T-cell memory formation after mild COVID-19. TCRdb re-called the 5' RACE reads with MiXCR, one entry per CDR3 protein. Of 450,000 to 650,000 distinct CDR3 sequences detected, about a fifth appear once; the ten largest clones hold about an eighth. Sample: PBMCs or a T cell subset sorted from them (not recorded which). The origin of the receptors is an adult woman who had mild COVID-19 (a few samples of this study predate the infection). Cell type and time point are not known. Each CDR3 is given with its conserved first and last residue. D genes are given only for firm matches. Clone size is stated in some rows and not others, as once, few, many or a class when expanded.

j_call v_call clone_size d_call cdr3_aa cdr3_nt
TRBJ1-2 TRBV7-9 - - CASSLNVYGYTF TGTGCCAGCAGCTTAAACGTCTATGGCTACACCTTC
TRBJ2-3 TRBV9 - - CASSVTGGEDTQYF TGTGCCAGCAGCGTGACAGGAGGGGAAGATACGCAGTATTTT
TRBJ1-5 TRBV4-1 - - CASSQAPNQPQHF TGCGCCAGCAGCCAAGCACCGAATCAGCCCCAGCATTTT
TRBJ2-1 TRBV9 - TRBD2 CASSVLPGSGGAYNEQFF TGTGCCAGCAGCGTACTCCCCGGGAGCGGGGGGGCCTACAATGAGCAGTTCTTC
TRBJ2-7 TRBV12-3/TRBV12-4 - TRBD2 CASSFWGLAVSYEQYF TGTGCCAGCAGTTTTTGGGGACTAGCGGTCTCCTACGAGCAGTACTTC
TRBJ2-7 TRBV14 few - CASSRRDTLSYEQYF TGTGCCAGCAGCCGACGGGACACGTTGTCCTACGAGCAGTACTTC
TRBJ2-3 TRBV12-3/TRBV12-4 few - CASTGGPRTDTQYF TGTGCCAGCACCGGAGGGCCGCGCACAGATACGCAGTATTTT
TRBJ2-7 TRBV20-1 few TRBD2 CSASWLAGGPLVEQYF TGCAGTGCTAGTTGGCTAGCGGGAGGGCCCCTAGTAGAGCAGTACTTC
TRBJ1-2 TRBV29-1 - - CSVEGAGGYTF TGCAGCGTTGAAGGGGCCGGAGGCTACACCTTC
TRBJ2-2 TRBV10-3 - - CAISESGAGELFF TGTGCCATCAGTGAGTCGGGCGCCGGGGAGCTGTTTTTT
TRBJ2-5 TRBV28 - - CASSLGQVETQYF TGTGCCAGCAGTTTAGGGCAGGTGGAGACCCAGTACTTC
TRBJ2-3 TRBV29-1 few TRBD1 CSVQLDRGHADTQYF TGCAGCGTACAACTGGACAGGGGGCACGCAGATACGCAGTATTTT
TRBJ1-6 TRBV2 - - CASSTQGDDNSPLHF TGTGCCAGCAGTACACAGGGAGACGATAATTCACCCCTCCACTTT
TRBJ2-5 TRBV15 few - CATSRDKTRRQETQYF TGTGCCACCAGCAGAGATAAAACACGCAGACAAGAGACCCAGTACTTC
TRBJ2-1 TRBV7-6 few TRBD2 CASSRTSGRAHNEQFF TGTGCCAGCAGCCGAACTAGCGGGAGGGCCCACAATGAGCAGTTCTTC
TRBJ2-3 TRBV30 - - CASWDNRVHYF TGTGCCTCGTGGGACAATCGAGTCCACTATTTT
TRBJ2-4 TRBV7-9 - TRBD1 CASSRTGEGIQYF TGTGCCAGCAGCAGGACAGGGGAGGGCATTCAGTACTTC
TRBJ1-2 TRBV6-6 few TRBD1 CASRSDRENYGYTF TGTGCCAGCAGATCGGACAGGGAGAACTATGGCTACACCTTC
TRBJ2-7 TRBV20-1 - TRBD2 CSAPLAGGTNEQYF TGCAGTGCCCCTCTAGCGGGAGGGACCAACGAGCAGTACTTC
TRBJ2-7 TRBV9 - - CASSADEGTGDEQYF TGTGCCAGCAGCGCGGACGAAGGCACCGGAGACGAGCAGTACTTC
TRBJ2-7 TRBV5-1 few - CASSLAVAYEQYF TGCGCCAGCAGCTTGGCTGTAGCCTACGAGCAGTACTTC